Included here is one T cell receptor (beta chain) sequence, with context. Following a re-call of the 5' RACE reads, TCRdb has one entry per CDR3 protein and lacks DNA. The sample data list just over 300,000 distinct CDR3 sequences. Germline lookup yields CDR1 SGHTA and CDR2 FQGNSA. The CDR3 totals 15 residues. These data are taken from a study of monozygotic twins with inflammatory bowel disease. The sequenced sample was blood. The genes are TRBV7-2 and TRBJ1-5. This receptor was taken from a human donor with ulcerative colitis or Crohn's disease, or a healthy co-twin of an affected twin (not recorded which). CDR3 protein: CASSLAVISNQPQHF.